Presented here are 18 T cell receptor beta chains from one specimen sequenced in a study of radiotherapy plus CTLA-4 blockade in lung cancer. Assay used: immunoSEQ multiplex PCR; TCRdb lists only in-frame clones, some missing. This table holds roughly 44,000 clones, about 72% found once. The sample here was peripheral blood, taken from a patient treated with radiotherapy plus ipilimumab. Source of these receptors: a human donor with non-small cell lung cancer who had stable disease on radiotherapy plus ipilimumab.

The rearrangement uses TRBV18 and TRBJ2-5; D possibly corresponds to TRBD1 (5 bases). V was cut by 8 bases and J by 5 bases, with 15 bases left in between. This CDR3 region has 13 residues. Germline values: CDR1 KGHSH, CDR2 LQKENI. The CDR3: CASQTVTMETQYF. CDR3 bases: TGTGCCAGCCAGACAGTGACCATGGAGACCCAGTACTTC.

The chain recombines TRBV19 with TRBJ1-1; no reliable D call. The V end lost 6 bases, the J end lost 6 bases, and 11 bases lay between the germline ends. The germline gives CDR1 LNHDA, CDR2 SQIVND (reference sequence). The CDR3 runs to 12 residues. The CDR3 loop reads CASSPLQSEAFF. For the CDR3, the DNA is TGTGCCAGTAGCCCTCTTCAGTCTGAAGCTTTCTTT.

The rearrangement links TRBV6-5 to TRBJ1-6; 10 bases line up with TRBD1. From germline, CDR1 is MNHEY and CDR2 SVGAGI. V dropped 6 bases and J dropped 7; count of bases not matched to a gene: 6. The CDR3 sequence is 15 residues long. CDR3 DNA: TGTGCCAGCAGCTATATGACAGGGGGCAATTCACCCCTCCACTTT. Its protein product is CASSYMTGGNSPLHF.

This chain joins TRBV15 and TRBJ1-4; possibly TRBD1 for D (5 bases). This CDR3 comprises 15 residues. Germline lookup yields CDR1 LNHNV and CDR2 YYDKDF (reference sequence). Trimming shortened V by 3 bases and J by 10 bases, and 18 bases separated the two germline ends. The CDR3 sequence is CATSREGSGSVKLFF. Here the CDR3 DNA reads TGTGCCACCAGCAGGGAGGGGTCTGGGTCGGTAAAACTGTTTTTT.

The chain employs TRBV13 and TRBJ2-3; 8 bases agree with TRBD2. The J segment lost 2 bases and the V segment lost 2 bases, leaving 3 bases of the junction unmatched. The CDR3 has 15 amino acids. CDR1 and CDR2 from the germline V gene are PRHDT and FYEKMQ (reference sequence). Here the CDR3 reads CASSLRGGDTDTQYF. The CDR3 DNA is TGTGCCAGCAGCTTACGGGGGGGAGACACAGATACGCAGTATTTT.

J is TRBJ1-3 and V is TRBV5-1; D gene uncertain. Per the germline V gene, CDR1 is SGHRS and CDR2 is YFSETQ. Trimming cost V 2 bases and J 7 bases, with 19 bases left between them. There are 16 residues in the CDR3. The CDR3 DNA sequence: TGCGCCAGCAGCTTCGCAGGCGCCCAATTTGGGAACACCATATATTTT. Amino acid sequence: CASSFAGAQFGNTIYF.

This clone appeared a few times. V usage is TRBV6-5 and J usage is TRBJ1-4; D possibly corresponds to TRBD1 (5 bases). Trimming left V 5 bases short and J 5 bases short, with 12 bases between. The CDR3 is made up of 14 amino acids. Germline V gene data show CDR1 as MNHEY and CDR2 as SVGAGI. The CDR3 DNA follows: TGTGCCAGCAGTGAGATAGGGGCCAATGAAAAACTGTTTTTT. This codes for CASSEIGANEKLFF.

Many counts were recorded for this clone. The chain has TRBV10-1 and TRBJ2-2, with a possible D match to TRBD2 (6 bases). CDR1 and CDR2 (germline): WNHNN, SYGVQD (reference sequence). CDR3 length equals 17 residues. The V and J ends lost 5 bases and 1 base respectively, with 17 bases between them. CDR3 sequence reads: CASSSIAGGWNTGELFF. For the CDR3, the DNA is TGCGCCAGCAGTTCGATTGCCGGGGGATGGAACACCGGGGAGCTGTTTTTT.

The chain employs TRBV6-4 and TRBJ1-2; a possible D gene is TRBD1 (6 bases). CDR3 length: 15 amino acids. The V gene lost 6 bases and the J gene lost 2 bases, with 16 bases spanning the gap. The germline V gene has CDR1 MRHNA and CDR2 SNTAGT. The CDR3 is CASSPEQGTNYGYTF. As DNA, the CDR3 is TGTGCCAGCAGCCCCGAACAGGGCACCAACTATGGCTACACCTTC.

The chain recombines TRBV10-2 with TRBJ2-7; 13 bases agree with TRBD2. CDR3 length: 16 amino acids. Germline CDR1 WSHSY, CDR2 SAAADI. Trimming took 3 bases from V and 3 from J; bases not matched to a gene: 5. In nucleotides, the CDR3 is TGCGCCAGCAGTGACGGCGGGACTAGCGGGGACTACGAGCAGTACGTC. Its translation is CASSDGGTSGDYEQYV.

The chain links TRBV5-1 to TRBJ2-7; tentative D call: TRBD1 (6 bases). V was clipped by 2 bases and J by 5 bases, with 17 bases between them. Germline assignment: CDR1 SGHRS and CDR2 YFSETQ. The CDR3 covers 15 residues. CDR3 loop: CASSLGLGGKDEQYV. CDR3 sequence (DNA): TGCGCCAGCAGCTTAGGGCTAGGGGGAAAGGACGAGCAGTACGTC.

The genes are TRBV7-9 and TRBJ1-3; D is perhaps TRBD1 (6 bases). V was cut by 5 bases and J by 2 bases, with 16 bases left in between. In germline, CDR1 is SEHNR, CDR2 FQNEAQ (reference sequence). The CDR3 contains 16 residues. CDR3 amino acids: CASSPAGDVAGNTIYF. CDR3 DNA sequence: TGTGCCAGCAGCCCCGCAGGGGACGTAGCTGGAAACACCATATATTTT.

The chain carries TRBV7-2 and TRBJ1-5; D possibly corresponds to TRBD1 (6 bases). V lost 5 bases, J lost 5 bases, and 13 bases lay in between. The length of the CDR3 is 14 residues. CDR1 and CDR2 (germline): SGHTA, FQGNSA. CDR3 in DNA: TGTGCCAGCAGCGTACAGGGCGGTGATCAGCCCCAGCATTTT. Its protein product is CASSVQGGDQPQHF. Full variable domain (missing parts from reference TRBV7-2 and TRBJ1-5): GAGVSQSPSNKVTEKGKDVELRCDPISGHTALYWYRQSLGQGLEFLIYFQGNSAPDKSGLPSDRFSAERTGGSVSTLTIQRTQQEDSAVYLCASSVQGGDQPQHFGDGTRLSIL.

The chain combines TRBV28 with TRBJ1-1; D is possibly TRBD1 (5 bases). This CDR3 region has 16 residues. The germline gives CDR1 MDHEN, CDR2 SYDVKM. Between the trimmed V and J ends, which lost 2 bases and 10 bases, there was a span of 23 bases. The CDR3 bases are TGTGCCAGCAGTTTACGCCTGGCAGGGAATGGAGGAGGAGCTTTCTTT. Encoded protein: CASSLRLAGNGGGAFF.

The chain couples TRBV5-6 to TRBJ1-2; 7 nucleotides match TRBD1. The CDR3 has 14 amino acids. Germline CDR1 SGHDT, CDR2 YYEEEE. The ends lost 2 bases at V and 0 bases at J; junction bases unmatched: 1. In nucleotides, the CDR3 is TGTGCCAGCAGCTTAGGGACAGCTAACTATGGCTACACCTTC. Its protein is CASSLGTANYGYTF.

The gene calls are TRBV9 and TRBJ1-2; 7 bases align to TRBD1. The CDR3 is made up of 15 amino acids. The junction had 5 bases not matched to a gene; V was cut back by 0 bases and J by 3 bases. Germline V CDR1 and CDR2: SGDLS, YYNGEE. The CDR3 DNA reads TGTGCCAGCAGCGTAGAGGGACAGCAGGACTATGGCTACACCTTC. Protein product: CASSVEGQQDYGYTF.

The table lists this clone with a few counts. The CDR3 coding sequence is TGTGCCAGCAGCTATGACAGCCTCAATCAGCCCCAGCATTTT. This codes for CASSYDSLNQPQHF. The gene calls are TRBV6-1 and TRBJ1-5, with D tentatively TRBD1 (5 bases). The CDR3 has 14 residues. Trimming cost V 6 bases and J 3 bases, with 12 bases left between them. Germline CDR1 and CDR2: MNHNS and SASEGT.

The CDR3 region has the DNA TGTGCCAGCAGTTACTCGGCGTTAGCGGGGGGGCAGTTCTTC. This codes for CASSYSALAGGQFF. The V and J genes are TRBV6-6 and TRBJ2-1; TRBD2 matches at 10 bases. The CDR3 covers 14 residues. Germline CDR1 and CDR2: MNHNY and SVGAGI (reference sequence). J lost 12 bases, V lost 0 bases, and 5 bases had no gene match.